The sequence of this TCR beta chain was determined in a study of T-cell memory formation after mild COVID-19. Study-level results: Contracting CD8+ clones were enriched in EMRA, CD4+ mainly in CM and EM.

TCRalpha and TCRbeta libraries used 5'RACE with constant-segment primers and UMIs. MiXCR, run by TCRdb on the 5' RACE reads, gives a single entry per CDR3 protein. The data contain over 150,000 distinct CDR3 sequences, around 21% of them singletons. The CDR3 contains 12 residues. The germline gives CDR1 SQVTM, CDR2 ANQGSEA. Germline trimming cut 8 bases from V and 6 bases from J; bases unmatched to any gene: 7. Remarks on this clonotype: Its antigen is undetermined.

The chain has TRBV29-1 and TRBJ2-1, with 7 bases fitting TRBD1. The sequence derives from an adult woman who had mild COVID-19 (a few samples of this study predate the infection). Cell type and time point are not known. Sequencing was done on a sample of PBMCs or a T cell subset sorted from them (not recorded which). CDR3 loop: CSLHHRGNEQFF. The CDR3 DNA follows: TGCAGCCTCCATCACAGGGGCAATGAGCAGTTCTTC.